A selection of T cell receptor beta chains follows, all from one sample in a study of blood T cells in healthy people across ages. TCRdb fed the 5' RACE reads into MiXCR, producing one record per CDR3 protein. The data show hundreds of thousands of distinct CDR3 sequences, with around 45% seen just once and about 21% held by the top ten. Sequenced: blood. These receptors were taken from a man aged 55-75 years in good health. CDR3s include the opening cysteine and the closing phenylalanine or tryptophan. Each record gives: V gene, J gene, D gene, clone size, CDR3 DNA, CDR3 protein. A D gene is named only where the DNA matches it firmly. The listing skips clone size in some rows; elsewhere it reads once, few, many or a size class.

>TRBV28|TRBJ2-7|-|-
TGTGCCAGCATGGAGCGGTGGGAGCAGTACTTC
CASMERWEQYF
>TRBV27|TRBJ2-5|-|once
TGTGCCAGCAGTTTAGGGTCGGGGACATGGGAGACCCAGTACTTC
CASSLGSGTWETQYF
>TRBV3-1|TRBJ1-1|-|-
TGTGCCAGCAGCCACTCCGTCAGGGCGAACACTGAAGCTTTCTTT
CASSHSVRANTEAFF
>TRBV6-1|TRBJ2-4|TRBD1|-
TGTGCCAGCGCCGGGGACAGGGGAGGCAAAAACATTCAGTACTTC
CASAGDRGGKNIQYF
>TRBV5-1|TRBJ2-1|-|-
TGCGCCAGCAGCTTCCAGGTCGATGAGCAGTTCTTC
CASSFQVDEQFF
>TRBV10-3|TRBJ1-6|-|few
TGTGCCATCAGCGGGAAGACAGGCTCCTATAATTCACCCCTCCACTTT
CAISGKTGSYNSPLHF
>TRBV20-1|TRBJ2-3|TRBD2|-
TGCAGTGCTGAGAAGCGGGGGGGCGGCACAGATACGCAGTATTTT
CSAEKRGGGTDTQYF
>TRBV11-3|TRBJ2-5|TRBD2|-
TGTGCCAGCAGCCCGCGAAAAGCGGGGAGACGAAGAGAGACCCAGTACTTC
CASSPRKAGRRRETQYF
>TRBV12-3/TRBV12-4|TRBJ2-7|-|-
TGTGCCAGCAGCCCCAGACAGTCAAGCTCCTACAATGAGCAGTACTTC
CASSPRQSSSYNEQYF
>TRBV7-6|TRBJ2-7|TRBD1|-
TGTGCCAGCAGCGGCCAGTACTGGGACAGGGGGCTCGAGCAGTACTTC
CASSGQYWDRGLEQYF
>TRBV7-9|TRBJ1-2|TRBD1|-
TGTGCCAGCAGCCTTGGTCAGACAGGGAGTAGTGGCTACACCTTC
CASSLGQTGSSGYTF
>TRBV20-1|TRBJ1-6|TRBD1|once
TGCAGTGCTAGAGATGAGGGGGCCGATTCACCCCTCCACTTT
CSARDEGADSPLHF
>TRBV9|TRBJ2-1|TRBD1|-
TGTGCCAGCAGCGTAGTCGGGACAGGGTCGGATGAGCAGTTCTTC
CASSVVGTGSDEQFF
>TRBV4-3|TRBJ2-6|TRBD1|-
TGCGCCAGCAGCCAGACAGGGGGCAGAAGCTCTGGGGCCAACGTCCTGACTTTC
CASSQTGGRSSGANVLTF
>TRBV5-1|TRBJ2-5|-|-
TGCGCCAGCAGCCATGGTAGCGGTGAGACCCAGTACTTC
CASSHGSGETQYF
>TRBV27|TRBJ1-6|-|-
TGTGCCAGCAGTCCCCACAGGGATCCCCGTTTGGGGTCCTATAATTCACCCCTCCACTTT
CASSPHRDPRLGSYNSPLHF
>TRBV6-5|TRBJ1-2|TRBD1|few
TGTGCCAGCAGGGGGGACAGGCGCTATGGCTACACCTTC
CASRGDRRYGYTF
>TRBV7-2|TRBJ1-1|TRBD1|-
TGTGCCAGCAGCTTTGACAGGGGAGTTGAAGCTTTCTTT
CASSFDRGVEAFF
>TRBV7-9|TRBJ1-1|TRBD1|-
TGTGCCAGCAGCCAAGGGGGCGAGGGTTCTGAAGCTTTCTTT
CASSQGGEGSEAFF
>TRBV24-1|TRBJ2-2|-|-
TGTGCCACCAGTGATGCTACTAGCACCGGGGAGCTGTTTTTT
CATSDATSTGELFF
>TRBV7-9|TRBJ2-1|TRBD2|-
TGTGCCAGCAGCCTCCCGGGACTAGGAACGCATGAGCAGTTCTTC
CASSLPGLGTHEQFF
>TRBV25-1|TRBJ1-3|TRBD1|-
TGTGCCAGCAGTGGCAACCTGGGGACAGGGGTGGCAAACACCATATATTTT
CASSGNLGTGVANTIYF
>TRBV20-1|TRBJ2-3|-|-
TGCAGTGCCCCAGTAGGGGGACGCACAGATACGCAGTATTTT
CSAPVGGRTDTQYF
>TRBV3-1|TRBJ2-7|-|-
TGTGCCAGCAGCCAAGATGGCTCATCCCCACTTGAGGTAGCCCTCTACGAGCAGTACTTC
CASSQDGSSPLEVALYEQYF
>TRBV7-2|TRBJ2-7|-|few
TGTGCCAGCAGCAACGTACGCTACGAGCAGTACTTC
CASSNVRYEQYF
>TRBV6-2/TRBV6-3|TRBJ1-1|-|few
TGTGCCAGCAGTGACCGTGAAGCTTTCTTT
CASSDREAFF
>TRBV15|TRBJ2-7|-|many
TGTGCCACCAGCAGTGACTCCTACGAGCAGTACTTC
CATSSDSYEQYF
>TRBV20-1|TRBJ2-3|TRBD2|few
TGCAGTGCTAGAGCGACTAGCGGAAGCACAGATACGCAGTATTTT
CSARATSGSTDTQYF
>TRBV6-2/TRBV6-3|TRBJ2-6|-|-
TGTGCCTGCAGTTACCATTATGCCCGTATAGGGGCCAACGTCCTGACTTTC
CACSYHYARIGANVLTF
>TRBV20-1|TRBJ2-7|-|-
TGCAGTGCTAGAGATGGCAGGGAAGTGAGCAATGAGCAGTACTTC
CSARDGREVSNEQYF
>TRBV29-1|TRBJ1-2|TRBD1|-
TGCAGCGCCCTCGGGGTCATAGGGGACAGCCGAAACTATGGCTACACCTTC
CSALGVIGDSRNYGYTF
>TRBV7-2|TRBJ2-3|-|few
TGTGCCAGCAGCTCCAGAGCTAGCACAGATACGCAGTATTTT
CASSSRASTDTQYF
>TRBV20-1|TRBJ2-7|TRBD2|-
TGCAGTGCTAGCTTCACTAGCGGACCCTACGAGCAGTACTTC
CSASFTSGPYEQYF
>TRBV20-1|TRBJ2-1|TRBD2|-
TGCAGTGCCACCCTAGGCCTAGCGGACTCCTACAATGAGCAGTTCTTC
CSATLGLADSYNEQFF
>TRBV4-1|TRBJ2-2|-|-
TGCGCCAGCAAGATTGGGCCGAACACCGGGGAGCTGTTTTTT
CASKIGPNTGELFF
>TRBV15|TRBJ2-7|TRBD1|few
TGTGCCACCAGCAGAGATCAGCTCCGACAGGGGTCCTTCTACGAGCAGTACTTC
CATSRDQLRQGSFYEQYF
>TRBV6-5|TRBJ1-1|-|-
TGTGCCAGCAGTCCCCGACAGAGGAACACTGAAGCTTTCTTT
CASSPRQRNTEAFF
>TRBV15|TRBJ2-1|TRBD1|few
TGTGCCACCAGCACCAGACAGGGGGCCTACAATGAGCAGTTCTTC
CATSTRQGAYNEQFF